The subject of this entry is one T cell receptor beta chain. Generated by immunoSEQ multiplex PCR, the TCRdb table keeps only in-frame clones and is missing some. The table shows over 45,000 clones, with less than 90% occurring only once. These data belong to a study of blood T cell repertoires in COVID-19. Turning to the study itself: The cDNA or gDNA used as material had been derived from T cells, B-cell-depleted T cells, or PBMCs.

This CDR3 has 15 amino acids. V shed 2 bases and J shed 7 bases, with 17 bases lying between them. Germline CDR1 SGHTA, CDR2 FQGNSA. The gene calls are TRBV7-2 and TRBJ2-5; D perhaps matches TRBD2 (5 bases). This TCR was sampled from a man older than 75 in a cohort sampled during active COVID-19. The specimen sequenced was peripheral blood. CDR3 loop: CASSLLSSRAGTQYF. CDR3 coding DNA: TGTGCCAGCAGCTTACTTAGTAGTAGGGCGGGGACCCAGTACTTC.